This TCR beta chain was captured in a study of T-cell reconstitution after alpha-beta-depleted transplantation in children. Study conclusions and caveats: Once a year had passed after transplant, T-cell counts and diversity came mostly from newly produced T cells. There were reportedly several hundred expanded graft clones from which alpha-beta T cells came about two months after transplant. In some patients, recipient T cells and intrathymic progenitors surviving conditioning explained high day-60 diversity.

TCRbeta library preparation incorporated unique molecular identifiers. TCRdb itself ran the PCR reads through MiXCR, one entry per CDR3 protein. The sample has 550,000 to 600,000 distinct CDR3 sequences, around 23% seen once. Trimming took off 3 bases at V and 3 bases at J, with 9 bases between the two ends. This CDR3 has 14 amino acids. In its sample, this clonotype was seen many times. Its matching antigen is unknown. This chain connects TRBV12-3 or TRBV12-4 to TRBJ1-5; D might be TRBD1 (5 bases). The receptor was derived from a boy under two years old who had a stem cell transplant for acute myeloid leukemia, so the T cells may come from the graft donor. Sequencing was performed on PBMCs, mostly from graft donor cells, taken 360 days after TCRalphabeta/CD19-depleted stem cell transplant. CDR3 region: CASSFRAINQPQHF. DNA of the CDR3: TGTGCCAGCAGTTTCAGGGCTATCAATCAGCCCCAGCATTTT.